These 23 T cell receptor beta chains originate from one sample sequenced in a study of CD8 T cells in ankylosing spondylitis. In TCRdb, the 5' RACE reads were re-called with MiXCR into one record per CDR3 protein. Of around 300,000 distinct CDR3 sequences in the sample, 14% to 15% were seen once. Material for sequencing was blood, either unsorted or a sorted T cell fraction (not recorded which). These receptors all come from a male donor with ankylosing spondylitis or in good health (not recorded which).

This clonotype was picked up one time. The V gene is TRBV9, the J gene TRBJ2-3; 9 bases agree with TRBD1. This CDR3 region has 16 residues. The germline V gene has CDR1 SGDLS and CDR2 YYNGEE. V shed 4 bases and J 5 bases; nucleotides not matched to a gene: 11. Here the CDR3 reads CASSPLAGTGLDTQYF. The CDR3 DNA follows: TGTGCCAGCAGCCCTCTCGCCGGGACAGGGTTAGATACGCAGTATTTT.

This clonotype came up many times. The chain combines TRBV10-3 with TRBJ1-4; no firm D call. V was clipped by 6 bases and J by 8 bases, with 10 bases between them. Germline loops: CDR1 ENHRY, CDR2 SYGVKD. This CDR3 has 12 amino acids. Here the CDR3 DNA reads TGTGCCATCAGCCCCTCCGGGGAAAAACTGTTTTTT. Translation: CAISPSGEKLFF.

This clonotype was detected only a few times. The rearrangement uses TRBV9 and TRBJ2-2; 13 bases fit TRBD2. CDR3 length equals 18 residues. V was pared by 0 bases and J by 3 bases, with 5 bases of the junction left unmatched. The germline gives CDR1 SGDLS, CDR2 YYNGEE. CDR3 residues: CASSVGTSGGSDTGELFF. CDR3 sequence (DNA): TGTGCCAGCAGCGTAGGGACTAGCGGGGGATCTGACACCGGGGAGCTGTTTTTT.

Only a few counts were recorded for this clonotype. The CDR3 sequence: CASTTPGGSSYNEQFF. The CDR3 DNA follows: TGTGCCAGCACCACACCCGGGGGGAGCTCCTACAATGAGCAGTTCTTC. V gene TRBV7-2 combines with J gene TRBJ2-1; the match to TRBD2 covers 7 bases. The V gene end was trimmed by 7 bases and the J gene end by 0 bases; junction bases not matched to a gene: 9. The germline CDR1 and CDR2 sequences are SGHTA and FQGNSA. The CDR3 totals 16 residues.

This clonotype has more than one count but fewer than ten. The chain is built from TRBV7-2 and TRBJ1-2; D unresolved. The CDR3 runs 14 residues. Looked up from germline, CDR1 is SGHTA and CDR2 is FQGNSA. Trimming removed 5 bases at V and 7 bases at J, with 17 bases between. The CDR3 nucleotides are TGTGCCAGCAGCCTACAAGGAGGATTTCCTGGCTACACCTTC. Residues: CASSLQGGFPGYTF.

This clonotype was counted between two and nine times. This sequence joins TRBV20-1 and TRBJ1-4; D is unresolved. The CDR3 sequence is 16 residues long. V was trimmed by 2 bases and J by 8 bases, leaving 21 bases between them. From germline, CDR1 is DFQATT and CDR2 SNEGSKA (reference sequence). CDR3 sequence reads: CSARPRNSRLGEKLFF. In DNA, the CDR3 is TGCAGTGCTAGACCCCGTAACTCCCGGCTGGGGGAAAAACTGTTTTTT.

This clonotype was counted only a few times. The chain carries TRBV12-3 or TRBV12-4 and TRBJ1-4; 7 bases line up with TRBD1. V gave up 5 bases and J gave up 5 bases; unmatched junction bases: 5. The CDR3 contains 14 residues. CDR3 nucleotides: TGTGCCAGCAGTCGGGACAGCAGAAATGAAAAACTGTTTTTT. As protein: CASSRDSRNEKLFF.

The V gene is TRBV27, the J gene TRBJ2-3; 14 positions match TRBD2. This CDR3 has 16 residues. From germline, CDR1 is MNHEY and CDR2 SMNVEV (reference sequence). The V and J ends lost 3 bases and 4 bases, in that order; junction bases with no gene match: 3. CDR3 amino acids: CASSFLTSGGADTQYF. The CDR3 DNA follows: TGTGCCAGCAGTTTTTTGACTAGCGGGGGGGCAGATACGCAGTATTTT.

The genes are TRBV10-3 and TRBJ2-5; possible D gene TRBD1, 6 bases. Per germline, CDR1 ENHRY and CDR2 SYGVKD. Trimming stripped 2 bases from V and 1 base from J, with 11 bases between. This CDR3 has 15 amino acids. CDR3 in amino acids: CAISEQTGLQETQYF. The CDR3 DNA is TGTGCCATCAGTGAGCAGACAGGCCTCCAAGAGACCCAGTACTTC.

This clonotype was counted a few times. This chain joins TRBV20-1 and TRBJ1-1; TRBD1 might be the D (5 bases). Germline CDR1 and CDR2: DFQATT and SNEGSKA (reference sequence). This CDR3 contains 13 residues. V dropped 0 bases and J dropped 7 bases, with 12 bases sitting between them. The CDR3 DNA is TGCAGTGCTAGAGACCCAGGGATTGTTGAAGCTTTCTTT. The encoded protein is CSARDPGIVEAFF.

Many counts were recorded for this clonotype. The chain combines TRBV5-1 with TRBJ2-3; D is ambiguous. V dropped 2 bases and J dropped 11 bases, with 18 bases sitting between them. The CDR3 length is 14 residues. CDR1 and CDR2 (germline): SGHRS, YFSETQ. The CDR3 nucleotides are TGCGCCAGCAGCTTAGATACCCGGACGGACCAGCAGTATTTT. This translates into CASSLDTRTDQQYF.

This clonotype was observed a handful of times. The chain carries TRBV12-3 or TRBV12-4 and TRBJ1-2; TRBD1 matches 10 bases. The trim removed 6 bases at V and 6 bases at J, leaving 7 bases unmatched. The CDR3 runs to 14 residues. The CDR3 here is CASSHDRGPDGYTF. In DNA form, the CDR3 reads TGTGCCAGCAGCCACGACAGGGGGCCCGATGGCTACACCTTC.

CDR3 sequence (DNA): TGCAGTGCTAGCGACGTCCTGCAGGGCCGGGCCAACGTCCTGACTTTC. It codes for CSASDVLQGRANVLTF. This rearrangement joins TRBV20-1 to TRBJ2-6, with TRBD1 as a possible D gene (5 bases). V lost 3 bases, J lost 5 bases, and 17 bases lay in between. The germline V gene has CDR1 DFQATT and CDR2 SNEGSKA (reference sequence). This CDR3 spans 16 amino acids.

Notes on this clonotype: Just one base apart from a much larger clone, this may be a read error. The chain combines TRBV12-3 or TRBV12-4 with TRBJ2-2; the D gene could be TRBD1 or TRBD2 (6 bases each). There are 18 residues in the CDR3. CDR3 amino acids: CACSLGGRRRPDTGELFF. The CDR3 DNA follows: TGTGCCTGCAGTTTAGGGGGGAGGAGGAGGCCGGACACCGGGGAGCTGTTTTTT.

In this sample, this clonotype turned up a few times. The chain has TRBV5-1 and TRBJ2-2; D tentatively fits TRBD1 or TRBD2 (6 bases each). The CDR3 consists of 16 residues. CDR1 is SGHRS, CDR2 YFSETQ, per germline. V lost 4 bases to trimming and J lost 4 bases, with 17 bases between them. As DNA, the CDR3 is TGCGCCAGCAGCCCCCACGGGGGCGAGACCACCGGGGAGCTGTTTTTT. Protein: CASSPHGGETTGELFF.

This clonotype was seen a few times. The chain recombines TRBV4-1 with TRBJ1-1, with TRBD1 matching over 10 bases. The CDR3 is made up of 15 amino acids. Germline CDR1 is MGHRA and CDR2 is YSYEKL. The J segment lost 7 bases and the V segment lost 4 bases, leaving 9 bases of the junction unmatched. DNA of the CDR3: TGCGCCAGCAGCCTAACGACAGGGGGCCAGGGTGAAGCTTTCTTT. It encodes CASSLTTGGQGEAFF.

The chain carries TRBV14 and TRBJ1-2; 8 bases line up with TRBD1. Germline trimming cut 5 bases from V and 3 bases from J; bases unmatched to any gene: 5. The CDR3 consists of 14 residues. CDR1 and CDR2 (germline): SGHDN, FVKESK. This chain's CDR3 is CASSEDRVDYGYTF. CDR3 nucleotides: TGTGCCAGCAGCGAGGACAGGGTAGACTATGGCTACACCTTC.

The chain couples TRBV18 to TRBJ2-4, with 7 bases matching TRBD2. CDR1 and CDR2 from the germline V gene are KGHSH and LQKENI. V shed 2 bases and J 11 bases; nucleotides not matched to a gene: 3. The CDR3 is 12 amino acids. The CDR3 protein is CASSPEGGFQYF. The CDR3 coding sequence is TGTGCCAGCTCACCAGAGGGAGGGTTTCAGTACTTC.

CDR3: CASSPGGEGTGELFF. The CDR3 bases are TGTGCCAGCAGTCCAGGGGGAGAGGGCACCGGGGAGCTGTTTTTT. The chain employs TRBV2 and TRBJ2-2, with TRBD1 identical over 7 bases. Germline V CDR1 and CDR2: SNHLY, FYNNEI. This CDR3 contains 15 residues. V lost 5 bases to trimming and J lost 4 bases; unmatched junction nucleotides: 7.

A few counts support this clonotype. The rearrangement joins TRBV29-1 to TRBJ1-1; D perhaps matches TRBD1 (5 bases). The germline V gene encodes CDR1 SQVTM and CDR2 ANQGSEA. Trimming took 3 bases from V and 7 from J, leaving 18 bases between them. The length of the CDR3 is 14 residues. The CDR3 is CSVEDPGWDFEAFF. In nucleotides, the CDR3 is TGCAGCGTTGAGGATCCCGGTTGGGACTTTGAAGCTTTCTTT.

This clonotype was seen only a few times. The V call is TRBV7-9, the J call TRBJ2-4; 8 nucleotides agree with TRBD2. This CDR3 region has 15 residues. Germline CDR1 SEHNR, CDR2 FQNEAQ (reference sequence). J gave up 5 bases and V 4 bases, and 7 bases lay outside the gene matches. The CDR3 sequence is CASSSLAGGQNIQYF. In DNA form, the CDR3 reads TGTGCCAGCAGCTCCCTCGCGGGGGGTCAAAACATTCAGTACTTC.

The chain employs TRBV28 and TRBJ1-5, with 7 bases that match TRBD1. Germline V gene sequence: CDR1 MDHEN, CDR2 SYDVKM. The junction had 11 bases not matched to a gene; V was cut back by 7 bases and J by 2 bases. The length of the CDR3 is 16 residues. The CDR3 protein is CASNLGRGLGNQPQHF. DNA for the CDR3: TGTGCCAGCAACCTGGGTAGGGGGCTAGGCAATCAGCCCCAGCATTTT.

This clonotype has ten or more counts. This chain connects TRBV20-1 to TRBJ1-1, with no clear D. This CDR3 is 15 amino acids long. Trimming took off 3 bases at V and 0 bases at J, with 14 bases between the two ends. CDR1 is DFQATT, CDR2 SNEGSKA, per germline (reference sequence). The CDR3 coding sequence is TGCAGTGCTAGGGTGAGACTGAGGATGAACACTGAAGCTTTCTTT. Translation: CSARVRLRMNTEAFF.